The rows below give T cell receptor beta chains drawn from one sample of a study of T cells in Graves' hyperthyroidism and ophthalmopathy. TCRdb itself ran the multiplex PCR reads through MiXCR, one entry per CDR3 protein. The repertoire holds approximately 330,000 distinct CDR3 sequences, about an eighth seen once, with around 32% in the top ten. Sequences were obtained from blood. Every receptor here comes from a woman in her forties with Graves' ophthalmopathy. Each CDR3 is given with its conserved first and last residue. D genes are given only for firm matches. A row's size may be missing; if present it is once, few, many or a size class.

CDR3 | DNA | length | J | D | size | V
CSARERRANTEAFF | TGCAGTGCTAGAGAGCGGAGGGCGAACACTGAAGCTTTCTTT | 14 | TRBJ1-1 | . | . | TRBV20-1
CAAGEEGSYSNQPQHF | TGTGCCGCGGGGGAGGAGGGGAGCTATAGCAATCAGCCCCAGCATTTT | 16 | TRBJ1-5 | . | many | TRBV28
CASSSGQVGSYEQYF | TGTGCCAGCTCATCGGGACAGGTGGGCTCCTACGAGCAGTACTTC | 15 | TRBJ2-7 | TRBD1 | few | TRBV18
CATSSSLDSNQPQHF | TGTGCCACCAGCAGTTCGTTAGACAGCAATCAGCCCCAGCATTTT | 15 | TRBJ1-5 | . | once | TRBV15
CASIGTHSNQPQHF | TGTGCCAGTATCGGGACACATAGCAATCAGCCCCAGCATTTT | 14 | TRBJ1-5 | . | . | TRBV19
CASSYLAGGQYEQYF | TGTGCCAGCAGTTACCTAGCGGGGGGGCAGTACGAGCAGTACTTC | 15 | TRBJ2-7 | TRBD2 | . | TRBV6-5
CASSLESPGAGELFF | TGTGCCAGCAGCTTAGAATCCCCCGGAGCCGGGGAGCTGTTTTTT | 15 | TRBJ2-2 | . | few | TRBV11-2
CASSASGPGGQETQYF | TGTGCCAGCTCAGCTTCGGGGCCCGGGGGGCAAGAGACCCAGTACTTC | 16 | TRBJ2-5 | TRBD2 | few | TRBV18
CASNLGGSSYNEQFF | TGTGCCAGCAATCTCGGCGGGAGCTCCTACAATGAGCAGTTCTTC | 15 | TRBJ2-1 | TRBD2 | many | TRBV6-1
CASSLEKGHRYTF | TGCGCCAGCAGCTTGGAAAAGGGACACCGCTACACCTTC | 13 | TRBJ1-2 | . | . | TRBV5-1
CASSPIQGMGNQPQHF | TGTGCCAGTAGTCCTATACAGGGGATGGGCAATCAGCCCCAGCATTTT | 16 | TRBJ1-5 | TRBD1 | . | TRBV19
CATRPAGAPDTQYF | TGTGCCACCAGGCCGGCCGGGGCTCCAGATACGCAGTATTTT | 14 | TRBJ2-3 | . | many | TRBV24-1
CASSQFAGASSYNEQFF | TGTGCCAGTAGCCAGTTCGCAGGGGCCAGCTCCTACAATGAGCAGTTCTTC | 17 | TRBJ2-1 | . | . | TRBV19
CASSESGRNNEQFF | TGCGCCAGCAGTGAGAGCGGGAGGAACAATGAGCAGTTCTTC | 14 | TRBJ2-1 | TRBD2 | . | TRBV10-1
CSATGTVSYYEQYF | TGCAGTGCTACCGGGACCGTAAGCTACTACGAGCAGTACTTC | 14 | TRBJ2-7 | . | . | TRBV20-1
CASSFFWAGELFF | TGTGCCAGCAGCTTCTTCTGGGCCGGGGAGCTGTTTTTT | 13 | TRBJ2-2 | . | . | TRBV5-6
CASSEAVYTEAFF | TGTGCCAGCAGTGAAGCCGTGTACACTGAAGCTTTCTTT | 13 | TRBJ1-1 | . | many | TRBV2
CASSGRGLAKNIQYF | TGTGCCAGCAGCGGCCGGGGTTTAGCCAAAAACATTCAGTACTTC | 15 | TRBJ2-4 | . | few | TRBV12-3/TRBV12-4
CASRPLHGGGPYGEQYF | TGTGCCAGCAGACCCCTACATGGAGGGGGCCCATACGGGGAGCAGTACTTC | 17 | TRBJ2-7 | . | many | TRBV2
CACVQGVRAFF | TGTGCCTGTGTTCAGGGAGTTCGGGCTTTCTTT | 11 | TRBJ1-1 | . | few | TRBV30
CAWSREGAAFF | TGTGCCTGGAGTAGGGAGGGGGCCGCTTTCTTT | 11 | TRBJ1-1 | TRBD1 | . | TRBV30